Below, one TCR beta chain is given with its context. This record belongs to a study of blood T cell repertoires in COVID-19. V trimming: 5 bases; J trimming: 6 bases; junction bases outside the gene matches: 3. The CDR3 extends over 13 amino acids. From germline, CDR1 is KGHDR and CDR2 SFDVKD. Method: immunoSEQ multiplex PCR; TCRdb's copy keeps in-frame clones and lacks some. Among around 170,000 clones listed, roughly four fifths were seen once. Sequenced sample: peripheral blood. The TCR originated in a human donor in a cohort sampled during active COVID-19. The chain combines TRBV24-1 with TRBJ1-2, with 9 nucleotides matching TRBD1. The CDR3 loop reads CATSGRTGDGYTF. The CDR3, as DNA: TGTGCCACCAGTGGCCGGACAGGGGATGGCTACACCTTC.